This TCR beta chain appears in the sequencing data of a study of control samples from healthy donors and cancer patients. The length of the CDR3 is 12 residues. Germline loops: CDR1 SGHNT, CDR2 YYREEE (reference sequence). V was cut by 4 bases and J by 0 bases, with 5 bases left in between. Here immunoSEQ multiplex PCR was the method, and the copy in TCRdb shows in-frame clones only, minus some. The profile shows fewer than 120,000 clones, approximately 90% of them singletons. The sample holds a few counts of this clone. V usage is TRBV5-4 and J usage is TRBJ2-7; D is undetermined. This TCR derives from a woman in her sixties with lung cancer. The sequenced material came from PBMCs. The CDR3 DNA reads TGTGCCAGCAGCGGCAGCTCCTACGAGCAGTACTTC. Its protein is CASSGSSYEQYF. Together with reference TRBV5-4 and TRBJ2-7, the CDR3 gives the full variable domain: ETGVTQSPTHLIKTRGQQVTLRCSSQSGHNTVSWYQQALGQGPQFIFQYYREEENGRGNFPPRFSGLQFPNYSSELNVNALELDDSALYLCASSGSSYEQYFGPGTRLTVT.